The present T cell receptor (beta chain) was sequenced within a study of blood T cell repertoires in COVID-19. In terms of age and location, participants ranged from about 18 to 90 years and lived in about two dozen US areas. Original data processing: Amplified reference gene primers provided the basis for estimating nucleated cell counts. Method: immunoSEQ multiplex PCR; TCRdb's copy keeps in-frame clones and lacks some. The V and J calls and the clone size are those of that table, but D and trimming were determined from the DNA. The data show 250,000 to 350,000 clones, under 90% seen once. Germline CDR1 SQVTM, CDR2 ANQGSEA. V lost 7 bases to trimming and J lost 8 bases; unmatched junction nucleotides: 10. The CDR3 is 14 amino acids.

The receptor was derived from a woman aged 50 to 60 who had been exposed to COVID-19. The sequenced sample was PBMCs or T cells enriched from blood (not recorded which). This rearrangement joins TRBV29-1 to TRBJ2-1; 11 bases match TRBD1. The CDR3 region is CSASRDRGLDEQFF. Written as DNA, the CDR3 is TGCAGCGCCAGCCGGGACAGGGGGTTAGATGAGCAGTTCTTC.